Following are 11 T cell receptor beta chains from one sample sequenced in a study of blood T cell repertoires in COVID-19. Sequenced by immunoSEQ multiplex PCR; TCRdb stores in-frame clones only, minus some. The data hold 360,000 or so clones, with about 90% observed a single time. The sequencing input was PBMCs or T cells enriched from blood (not recorded which). These receptors were taken from a woman younger than 45 who had recovered from COVID-19.

The V gene is TRBV5-8, the J gene TRBJ2-3, with 8 bases lining up with TRBD1. The CDR3 runs 15 residues. V shed 4 bases and J 3 bases; nucleotides not matched to a gene: 7. The V gene's germline CDR1 is SGHTS and CDR2 YDEGEE. The CDR3 is CASSTGQGWTDTQYF. In nucleotides, the CDR3 is TGTGCCAGCAGCACCGGACAGGGTTGGACAGATACGCAGTATTTT.

V gene TRBV28 combines with J gene TRBJ1-4; D gene uncertain. The germline CDR1 and CDR2 sequences are MDHEN and SYDVKM. The CDR3 contains 15 residues. V was shortened by 5 bases and J by 3 bases, with 13 bases between the two germline ends. As DNA, the CDR3 is TGTGCCAGCAGTGAGGGCCGGGCTGCTAATGAAAAACTGTTTTTT. Protein sequence: CASSEGRAANEKLFF.

The chain carries TRBV9 and TRBJ2-3, with a tentative D call TRBD2 (7 bases). CDR1 and CDR2 from the germline V gene are SGDLS and YYNGEE. The CDR3 contains 14 residues. Between the trimmed V and J ends, which lost 4 bases and 2 bases, there was a span of 11 bases. The CDR3 here is CASSLGGATDTQYF. CDR3 sequence (DNA): TGTGCCAGCAGCCTGGGGGGGGCCACAGATACGCAGTATTTT.

The chain is built from TRBV7-9 and TRBJ2-2, with 7 bases lining up with TRBD2. The CDR3 has 16 amino acids. Germline CDR1 SEHNR, CDR2 FQNEAQ (reference sequence). Trimming took 4 bases from V and 1 from J; bases not matched to a gene: 6. The chain's CDR3 is CASSSRERGNTGELFF. The CDR3 DNA reads as TGTGCCAGCAGCTCCCGGGAGCGGGGGAACACCGGGGAGCTGTTTTTT.

The CDR3 reads CASSQEQGVGTQYF. The CDR3 DNA reads as TGCGCCAGCAGCCAAGAGCAGGGGGTCGGGACCCAGTACTTC. The rearrangement links TRBV4-1 to TRBJ2-5; 7 positions match TRBD1. The CDR3 has 14 amino acids. Germline lookup yields CDR1 MGHRA and CDR2 YSYEKL. The V and J ends lost 0 bases and 7 bases, in that order; junction bases with no gene match: 5.

This sequence joins TRBV18 and TRBJ1-5; no firm D call. The length of the CDR3 is 13 residues. CDR1 is KGHSH and CDR2 is LQKENI in the germline V gene. The ends were cut back, 3 bases at V and 6 bases at J, with 9 bases in the middle. CDR3 sequence reads: CASSPGEGQPQHF. CDR3 in DNA: TGTGCCAGCTCACCGGGAGAAGGTCAGCCCCAGCATTTT.

The chain has TRBV5-1 and TRBJ2-1; 9 bases line up with TRBD1. The CDR3 totals 12 residues. Trimming removed 4 bases from V and 8 bases from J; junction bases left unmatched: 1. Germline V gene data show CDR1 as SGHRS and CDR2 as YFSETQ. Here the CDR3 reads CASSGDRDEQFF. The CDR3 nucleotides read TGCGCCAGCAGCGGGGACAGGGATGAGCAGTTCTTC.

The chain couples TRBV5-6 to TRBJ2-7, with a weak D call TRBD1 (5 bases). CDR1 SGHDT and CDR2 YYEEEE come from the germline V gene. This CDR3 has 13 amino acids. V was pared by 3 bases and J by 5 bases, with 12 bases between. This CDR3 reads CASSSPRVDEQYF. Written as DNA, the CDR3 is TGTGCCAGCAGCTCGCCCAGGGTCGACGAGCAGTACTTC.

This chain connects TRBV11-2 to TRBJ2-3; 7 bases match TRBD2. Germline V gene lookup returns CDR1 SGHAT and CDR2 FQNNGV. The V gene end was trimmed by 4 bases and the J gene end by 6 bases; junction bases not matched to a gene: 16. This CDR3 comprises 17 residues. The DNA for the CDR3 is TGTGCCAGCAGCTCCCCGTTTAGCGGGCCATATGAGGATACGCAGTATTTT. This encodes CASSSPFSGPYEDTQYF.

V usage is TRBV4-1 and J usage is TRBJ1-5; TRBD1 matches 12 bases. The V gene's germline CDR1 is MGHRA and CDR2 YSYEKL. The CDR3 length is 16 residues. J lost 8 bases, V lost 1 base, and 6 bases had no gene match. This CDR3 reads CASSQGGQGATEPQHF. DNA for the CDR3: TGCGCCAGCAGCCAAGGGGGACAGGGGGCGACAGAGCCCCAGCATTTT.

This clone was seen only once. V and J are TRBV19 and TRBJ1-6; 11 positions match TRBD1. CDR1 is LNHDA and CDR2 is SQIVND in the germline V gene (reference sequence). V trimming: 4 bases; J trimming: 9 bases; junction bases outside the gene matches: 11. This CDR3 contains 17 residues. Here the CDR3 reads CASSTWTGGGLVSPLHF. DNA of the CDR3: TGTGCCAGTAGTACCTGGACAGGGGGCGGTTTAGTTTCACCCCTCCACTTT.